The 27 T cell receptor beta chains below were found in one sample sequenced in a study of cytomegalovirus exposure and HLA in healthy donors. It was with 60 Vbeta and 13 Jbeta primers that the PCR ran. Profiled with immunoSEQ multiplex PCR; TCRdb holds only in-frame clones, not every one. Of 150,000 to 200,000 clones in the sample, around 83% were seen once. Sequencing used PBMCs. The receptors come from a man aged 50-59 years in good health and CMV-seropositive.

This sequence joins TRBV7-3 and TRBJ2-1; 9 bases match TRBD2. CDR1 and CDR2 from the germline V gene are SGHTA and FQGTGA. The CDR3 runs 15 residues. The V and J ends lost 9 bases and 2 bases, in that order; junction bases with no gene match: 8. The CDR3 sequence is CASQRGGGAYNEQFF. As DNA, the CDR3 is TGTGCCAGTCAGCGGGGCGGGGGGGCCTACAATGAGCAGTTCTTC.

The sample holds one count of this clone. The chain employs TRBV6-1 and TRBJ2-7; D is ambiguous. This CDR3 has 12 residues. Germline V gives CDR1 MNHNS, CDR2 SASEGT. V dropped 6 bases and J dropped 0 bases, with 6 bases sitting between them. The CDR3: CASSVSSYEQYF. In DNA, the CDR3 is TGTGCCAGCAGCGTTAGCTCCTACGAGCAGTACTTC.

The gene calls are TRBV5-1 and TRBJ2-3; D remains ambiguous. Trimming removed 4 bases at V and 4 bases at J, with 13 bases between. CDR3 size: 14 residues. Germline CDR1 SGHRS, CDR2 YFSETQ. CDR3 region: CASSLPVGADTQYF. In DNA, the CDR3 is TGCGCCAGCAGCCTTCCCGTGGGCGCAGATACGCAGTATTTT.

The rearrangement uses TRBV30 and TRBJ2-3; 12 bases map to TRBD2. Germline V CDR1 and CDR2: GTSNPN, SVGIG (reference sequence). After removal of 0 bases from V and 3 bases from J, the junction contained 4 bases not matched to a gene. This CDR3 contains 16 residues. This CDR3 reads CAWSVRLAGDTDTQYF. The CDR3 DNA reads as TGTGCCTGGAGTGTGCGACTAGCGGGGGATACAGATACGCAGTATTTT. Using reference TRBV30 and TRBJ2-3 for the parts outside the CDR3, the full variable domain is SQTIHQWPATLVQPVGSPLSLECTVEGTSNPNLYWYRQAAGRGLQLLFYSVGIGQISSEVPQNLSASRPQDRQFILSSKKLLLSDSGFYLCAWSVRLAGDTDTQYFGPGTRLTVL.

The chain uses TRBV7-2 and TRBJ2-2, with 9 bases that match TRBD1. V shed 6 bases, J shed 2 bases, and the junction held 4 bases outside the gene matches. CDR3 size: 15 residues. Germline V gene data show CDR1 as SGHTA and CDR2 as FQGNSA. Here the CDR3 reads CASRTQGANTGELFF. Here the CDR3 DNA reads TGTGCCAGCAGAACACAGGGGGCTAACACCGGGGAGCTGTTTTTT.

V usage is TRBV9 and J usage is TRBJ2-5; 9 bases fit TRBD1. Germline V lookup: CDR1 SGDLS, CDR2 YYNGEE. V dropped 3 bases and J dropped 3; count of bases not matched to a gene: 3. CDR3 length equals 14 residues. CDR3 sequence: CASSEWTGEETQYF. The CDR3 DNA sequence: TGTGCCAGCAGCGAATGGACAGGGGAAGAGACCCAGTACTTC.

The chain is built from TRBV11-2 and TRBJ2-5, with a tentative D call TRBD2 (5 bases). The CDR3 spans 14 residues. Germline V gene data show CDR1 as SGHAT and CDR2 as FQNNGV. Trimming stripped 5 bases from V and 4 bases from J, with 14 bases between. The CDR3 protein is CASSHRRGGETQYF. The CDR3, as DNA: TGTGCCAGCAGCCACCGACGGGGTGGAGAGACCCAGTACTTC.

This chain uses TRBV4-1 with TRBJ2-1, with 16 bases identical to TRBD2. The germline gives CDR1 MGHRA, CDR2 YSYEKL. Unmatched junction bases numbered 11, after V lost 2 bases and J lost 7 bases. The CDR3 consists of 19 residues. The CDR3 DNA is TGCGCCAGCAGCCAATACCCGGGACTAGCGGGAGGGCCGGGGAATGAGCAGTTCTTC. It is translated as CASSQYPGLAGGPGNEQFF.

The DNA of the CDR3 is TGCGCCAGCAGTCGGGAGACCCCAGAGAATCAGCCCCAGCATTTT. Translated: CASSRETPENQPQHF. This sequence joins TRBV23-1 and TRBJ1-5; D uncertain. TRBV23-1 is annotated as an ORF whose role is uncertain. V was clipped by 4 bases and J by 4 bases, with 14 bases between them. The CDR3 spans 15 residues.

This clone has only one observation. The same CDR3 also results from other DNA sequences found in this sample. This sequence joins TRBV6-5 and TRBJ1-5; D not certain. V lost 6 bases to trimming and J lost 0 bases, with 9 bases between them. This CDR3 has 14 amino acids. Per the germline V gene, CDR1 is MNHEY and CDR2 is SVGAGI. This CDR3 reads CASSERNSNQPQHF. For the CDR3, the DNA is TGTGCCAGCAGCGAGAGGAATAGCAATCAGCCCCAGCATTTT.

In its sample, this clone was seen once. The CDR3 is CASSTPSGGNYEQYF. The CDR3 coding sequence is TGTGCCAGCAGTACCCCCAGCGGGGGGAACTACGAGCAGTACTTC. V usage is TRBV28 and J usage is TRBJ2-7; the match to TRBD2 covers 9 bases. Germline V gene sequence: CDR1 MDHEN, CDR2 SYDVKM. The J segment lost 3 bases and the V segment lost 5 bases, leaving 8 bases of the junction unmatched. This CDR3 is built from 15 residues.

The rearrangement joins TRBV29-1 to TRBJ2-3; the match to TRBD2 covers 7 bases. Looked up from germline, CDR1 is SQVTM and CDR2 is ANQGSEA. The CDR3 extends over 13 amino acids. Losses at the gene ends were 1 base for V and 4 bases for J; bases not matched to a gene: 2. CDR3 bases: TGCAGCGTTGAAGCGGGAGGATCAGATACGCAGTATTTT. Amino acids: CSVEAGGSDTQYF.

This clone was detected only a few times. CDR3 loop: CAWTRQGGNSPLHF. The CDR3 DNA sequence: TGTGCCTGGACCAGACAGGGGGGAAATTCACCCCTCCACTTT. The chain couples TRBV30 to TRBJ1-6; 9 bases line up with TRBD1. Trimming at V came to 4 bases and at J to 7 bases, leaving 5 bases not matched to a gene. Germline CDR1 and CDR2: GTSNPN and SVGIG (reference sequence). The CDR3 runs to 14 residues.

CDR3 sequence: CTSSKGQHEIGYTF. The DNA of the CDR3 is TGCACCAGCAGCAAGGGACAGCACGAGATTGGCTACACCTTC. V usage is TRBV1 and J usage is TRBJ1-2; the tabulated D call, TRBD1, remains unverified against the DNA. TRBV1 is a documented pseudogene. The CDR3 is 14 amino acids.

This clone came up once. The rearrangement joins TRBV2 to TRBJ1-3; D is undetermined. Trimming removed 7 bases from V and 1 base from J, with 20 bases in between. CDR1 and CDR2 (germline): SNHLY, FYNNEI. There are 17 residues in the CDR3. The CDR3 loop is CASNIEGALRSGNTIYF. CDR3 in DNA: TGTGCCAGCAACATCGAGGGCGCCCTCAGGTCTGGAAACACCATATATTTT.

The chain is built from TRBV6-5 and TRBJ1-6; no clear D. In germline, CDR1 is MNHEY, CDR2 SVGAGI. This CDR3 contains 12 residues. V was shortened by 0 bases and J by 10 bases, with 4 bases between the two germline ends. CDR3 in amino acids: CASSYSRSPLHF. In nucleotides, the CDR3 is TGTGCCAGCAGTTACTCACGGTCACCCCTCCACTTT.

This clone was detected once. The rearrangement uses TRBV5-5 and TRBJ2-3; possibly TRBD1 for D (5 bases). This CDR3 has 14 residues. Germline CDR1 is SGHKS and CDR2 is YYEKEE (reference sequence). The V and J ends lost 4 bases and 1 base respectively, with 10 bases between them. The CDR3 reads CASSTGQGTDTQYF. CDR3 DNA: TGTGCCAGCAGCACCGGACAAGGCACAGATACGCAGTATTTT.

This clone occurred a few times. The chain uses TRBV19 and TRBJ2-1; 10 nucleotides line up with TRBD2. The CDR3 loop spans 18 amino acids. With 5 bases clipped from V and 1 base from J, the junction kept 11 bases outside the gene matches. Germline CDR1 LNHDA, CDR2 SQIVND (reference sequence). CDR3 loop: CASSGGSGRTISYNEQFF. CDR3 bases: TGTGCCAGTAGTGGAGGTAGCGGGAGGACCATTTCCTACAATGAGCAGTTCTTC.

V is TRBV7-8 and J is TRBJ2-7; 10 bases align to TRBD2. V gave up 3 bases and J gave up 9 bases; unmatched junction bases: 5. This CDR3 has 13 amino acids. CDR1 is SGHVS, CDR2 FQNEAQ, per germline. CDR3 bases: TGTGCCAGCAGCTTTGGACTAGCGGAGATGCAGTACTTC. Amino acids: CASSFGLAEMQYF.

The CDR3 DNA reads TGTGCCAGCAGCCCCCTTAGGACAGGGGGGCAGCCCCAGCATTTT. Its translation is CASSPLRTGGQPQHF. The V gene is TRBV7-2, the J gene TRBJ1-5; 10 bases align to TRBD1. This CDR3 has 15 residues. V lost 5 bases to trimming and J lost 7 bases; unmatched junction nucleotides: 8. Germline CDR1 reads SGHTA; CDR2 reads FQGNSA.

This sequence joins TRBV5-6 and TRBJ2-3; 12 positions match TRBD2. CDR3 length equals 14 residues. CDR1 is SGHDT, CDR2 YYEEEE, per germline. The junction had 5 bases not matched to a gene; V was cut back by 7 bases and J by 5 bases. CDR3 amino acids: CASWTSGTGDTQYF. Written as DNA, the CDR3 is TGTGCCAGCTGGACTAGCGGGACGGGAGATACGCAGTATTTT.

J is TRBJ2-2 and V is TRBV5-6; D uncertain. Trimming cost V 0 bases and J 6 bases, with 15 bases left between them. Germline values: CDR1 SGHDT, CDR2 YYEEEE. This CDR3 region has 16 residues. The CDR3 loop is CASSLAPTESSGELFF. The CDR3 DNA sequence: TGTGCCAGCAGCTTGGCTCCCACCGAAAGCTCCGGGGAGCTGTTTTTT.

The chain combines TRBV7-9 with TRBJ1-1; TRBD1 agrees at 9 bases. The germline V gene encodes CDR1 SEHNR and CDR2 FQNEAQ (reference sequence). The CDR3 is 14 amino acids. Trimming took 5 bases from V and 6 from J; bases not matched to a gene: 7. This CDR3 is CASSPRDRVSEAFF. In DNA form, the CDR3 reads TGTGCCAGCAGCCCACGGGACAGGGTCTCTGAAGCTTTCTTT.

DNA for the CDR3: TGTGCCAGCAGCGAATGGGGGCGTCAGCCCCAGCATTTT. This gives the protein CASSEWGRQPQHF. This chain uses TRBV5-8 with TRBJ1-5, with D perhaps TRBD1 (6 bases). The CDR3 loop spans 13 amino acids. Germline V CDR1 and CDR2: SGHTS, YDEGEE. With 4 bases removed from V and 6 bases from J, the gap between germline ends came to 11 bases. The whole variable domain, remainder taken from reference TRBV5-8 and TRBJ1-5, is EAGVTQSPTHLIKTRGQQATLRCSPISGHTSVYWYQQALGLGLQFLLWYDEGEERNRGNFPPRFSGRQFPNYSSELNVNALELEDSALYLCASSEWGRQPQHFGDGTRLSIL.

This clone occurred a few times. J is TRBJ2-3 and V is TRBV28, with D uncertain. Trimming removed 4 bases from V and 7 bases from J, with 3 bases in between. The germline V gene encodes CDR1 MDHEN and CDR2 SYDVKM. This CDR3 comprises 10 residues. The CDR3 sequence is CASSSNTQYF. CDR3 DNA sequence: TGTGCCAGCAGTTCAAATACGCAGTATTTT.

The rearrangement uses TRBV2 and TRBJ2-1, with 7 bases that match TRBD2. V shed 3 bases and J 4 bases; nucleotides not matched to a gene: 0. The V gene's germline CDR1 is SNHLY and CDR2 FYNNEI. This CDR3 spans 13 amino acids. CDR3 coding DNA: TGTGCCAGCAGTGATAGCGGGTACAATGAGCAGTTCTTC. Its protein product is CASSDSGYNEQFF.

The CDR3 region is CASSLTGGQETQYF. The CDR3 bases are TGTGCCAGCAGCTTAACAGGGGGTCAAGAGACCCAGTACTTC. The chain combines TRBV11-2 with TRBJ2-5, with 8 bases aligning to TRBD1. This CDR3 is built from 14 residues. The trim removed 2 bases at V and 2 bases at J, leaving 1 base unmatched. CDR1 SGHAT and CDR2 FQNNGV come from the germline V gene. Together with reference TRBV11-2 and TRBJ2-5, the CDR3 gives the full variable domain: EAGVAQSPRYKIIEKRQSVAFWCNPISGHATLYWYQQILGQGPKLLIQFQNNGVVDDSQLPKDRFSAERLKGVDSTLKIQPAKLEDSAVYLCASSLTGGQETQYFGPGTRLLVL.